These T cell receptor beta chains were read from a single sample in a study of graft-versus-host responses after intestinal transplantation. These TCRs' antigens remain unknown. The method was immunoSEQ multiplex PCR; TCRdb's version includes in-frame clones alone and lacks a portion of them. The table shows 130,000 to 150,000 clones, with about 90% occurring only once. This specimen consisted of unstimulated CD4+ T cells sorted from spleen or lymph node cells, obtained before intestinal transplant. These receptors were taken from a human donor who received an intestinal transplant. Both conserved end residues are part of each CDR3. A D gene is named only where the DNA matches it firmly. Only part of the rows carry a size: once, few, many, or a class if the clone is expanded.

V gene: TRBV7-8; J gene: TRBJ1-4; D gene: .; clone size: .; CDR3 DNA: TGTGCCAGCAGCCCCTCGGGGGCTAATGAAAAACTGTTTTTT; CDR3 protein: CASSPSGANEKLFF
V gene: TRBV30; J gene: TRBJ2-7; D gene: .; clone size: .; CDR3 DNA: TGTGCCTGGAGTTCTGGACTGGGGGACGAGGAGCAGTACTTC; CDR3 protein: CAWSSGLGDEEQYF
V gene: TRBV13; J gene: TRBJ1-3; D gene: .; clone size: .; CDR3 DNA: TGTGCCAGCAGCCTAGGGGCCAGGGCTGGAAACACCATATATTTT; CDR3 protein: CASSLGARAGNTIYF
V gene: TRBV5-4; J gene: TRBJ1-1; D gene: TRBD1; clone size: .; CDR3 DNA: TGTGCCAGCAGCTTGGAGACAGGGTTCACTGAAGCTTTCTTT; CDR3 protein: CASSLETGFTEAFF
V gene: TRBV2; J gene: TRBJ2-1; D gene: .; clone size: .; CDR3 DNA: TGTGCCAGCAGTTCCGGGGCCCTTCGCGGTAAAACGGAGCAGTTCTTC; CDR3 protein: CASSSGALRGKTEQFF
V gene: TRBV6-1; J gene: TRBJ2-7; D gene: .; clone size: once; CDR3 DNA: TGTGCCAGCAGTGAACCGGCCACCTACGAGCAGTACTTC; CDR3 protein: CASSEPATYEQYF
V gene: TRBV10-3; J gene: TRBJ1-1; D gene: TRBD1; clone size: .; CDR3 DNA: TGTGCCATCAGTGGCGGAGCAGGGGGCACTGAAGCTTTCTTT; CDR3 protein: CAISGGAGGTEAFF
V gene: TRBV5-1; J gene: TRBJ1-2; D gene: .; clone size: .; CDR3 DNA: TGCGCCAGCAGCTCGGTAGGGGGACGCGGCTACACCTTC; CDR3 protein: CASSSVGGRGYTF
V gene: TRBV6-6; J gene: TRBJ2-5; D gene: .; clone size: .; CDR3 DNA: TGTGCCAGCAGTTACTCTGCAGGTCAAGAGACCCAGTACTTC; CDR3 protein: CASSYSAGQETQYF
V gene: TRBV2; J gene: TRBJ2-7; D gene: TRBD2; clone size: .; CDR3 DNA: TGTGCCAGCAGTGAAGCCCTAGCGGGTGGTCTGGAGCAGTACTTC; CDR3 protein: CASSEALAGGLEQYF
V gene: TRBV19; J gene: TRBJ2-7; D gene: TRBD1; clone size: .; CDR3 DNA: TGTGCCAGTAGTATTAGACAGGGGGCAACCTACGAGCAGTACTTC; CDR3 protein: CASSIRQGATYEQYF
V gene: TRBV29-1; J gene: TRBJ2-7; D gene: TRBD2; clone size: .; CDR3 DNA: TGCAGCGTTGAAGATCTTAATCCTAGCGGGAGATACGAGCAGTACTTC; CDR3 protein: CSVEDLNPSGRYEQYF
V gene: TRBV29-1; J gene: TRBJ2-2; D gene: .; clone size: few; CDR3 DNA: TGCAGCGCCCTTGTGGGGGGCGACGGGGAGCTGTTTTTT; CDR3 protein: CSALVGGDGELFF
V gene: TRBV5-1; J gene: TRBJ2-3; D gene: .; clone size: .; CDR3 DNA: TGCGCCAGCAGCTTGACTAGAGATACGCAGTATTTT; CDR3 protein: CASSLTRDTQYF
V gene: TRBV9; J gene: TRBJ1-4; D gene: .; clone size: .; CDR3 DNA: TGTGCCAGCAGCGTAGGTTTGAGGGAAATGGAAAAACTGTTTTTT; CDR3 protein: CASSVGLREMEKLFF
V gene: TRBV5-1; J gene: TRBJ2-1; D gene: .; clone size: .; CDR3 DNA: TGCGCCAGCAGCAGAGCCGGACTTCCGCCTCACAATGAGCAGTTCTTC; CDR3 protein: CASSRAGLPPHNEQFF
V gene: TRBV7-9; J gene: TRBJ2-3; D gene: .; clone size: .; CDR3 DNA: TGTGCCAGCAGCTTAGCGGGCAATAGCGGCACAGATACGCAGTATTTT; CDR3 protein: CASSLAGNSGTDTQYF
V gene: TRBV19; J gene: TRBJ1-2; D gene: .; clone size: .; CDR3 DNA: TGTGCCAGTAGTATCGGGGGATTACCCTATGGCTACACCTTC; CDR3 protein: CASSIGGLPYGYTF
V gene: TRBV5-1; J gene: TRBJ2-3; D gene: TRBD1; clone size: .; CDR3 DNA: TGCGCCAGCAGCTTGGGACAGGGTTTATCCGGCACAGATACGCAGTATTTT; CDR3 protein: CASSLGQGLSGTDTQYF
V gene: TRBV9; J gene: TRBJ2-3; D gene: TRBD2; clone size: few; CDR3 DNA: TGTGCCAGCAGCGTCTCCGGGACTAGATCAGATACGCAGTATTTT; CDR3 protein: CASSVSGTRSDTQYF
V gene: TRBV6-6; J gene: TRBJ2-1; D gene: .; clone size: .; CDR3 DNA: TGTGCCAGCAGTTACTCGAAGGAGTCCGGTGAGCAGTTCTTC; CDR3 protein: CASSYSKESGEQFF
V gene: TRBV11-2; J gene: TRBJ1-2; D gene: .; clone size: .; CDR3 DNA: TGTGCCAGCAGCTTGGCTGGGGGGTCGGGTGGCTACACCTTC; CDR3 protein: CASSLAGGSGGYTF
V gene: TRBV28; J gene: TRBJ2-1; D gene: .; clone size: .; CDR3 DNA: TGTGCCAGCAGTTTGGGGCTTGCGGGGTTCTTC; CDR3 protein: CASSLGLAGFF
V gene: TRBV20-1; J gene: TRBJ1-2; D gene: .; clone size: .; CDR3 DNA: TGCGCTTCAGGGAGTGACTATGGCTACACCTTC; CDR3 protein: CASGSDYGYTF
V gene: TRBV7-2; J gene: TRBJ2-1; D gene: TRBD2; clone size: .; CDR3 DNA: TGTGCCAGCAGCTTGGGACTAGCGGGAGTGATAGATGAGCAGTTCTTC; CDR3 protein: CASSLGLAGVIDEQFF
V gene: TRBV27; J gene: TRBJ2-3; D gene: .; clone size: .; CDR3 DNA: TGTGCCAGCAGTTTCAGTGTGGGCACAGATACGCAGTATTTT; CDR3 protein: CASSFSVGTDTQYF
V gene: TRBV4-2; J gene: TRBJ1-3; D gene: .; clone size: .; CDR3 DNA: TGTGCCAGCACCCAGGGCCGCTCTGGAAACACCATATATTTT; CDR3 protein: CASTQGRSGNTIYF
V gene: TRBV10-3; J gene: TRBJ2-1; D gene: .; clone size: few; CDR3 DNA: TGTGCCATCAAAACGAATAGATCTGGTTACAATGAGCAGTTCTTC; CDR3 protein: CAIKTNRSGYNEQFF
V gene: TRBV7-3; J gene: TRBJ2-1; D gene: TRBD2; clone size: .; CDR3 DNA: TGTGCCAGCAGCTTAACTAGCGGGGATGAGCAGTTCTTC; CDR3 protein: CASSLTSGDEQFF
V gene: TRBV7-3; J gene: TRBJ2-1; D gene: .; clone size: .; CDR3 DNA: TGTGCCAGCAGCTTAAAGGGAGAGCCGACGAGCTCCTACAATGAGCAGTTCTTC; CDR3 protein: CASSLKGEPTSSYNEQFF
V gene: TRBV27; J gene: TRBJ2-3; D gene: TRBD2; clone size: .; CDR3 DNA: TGTGCCAGCAGTTTAGGCGGGGGGGACAGCTTCACAGATACGCAGTATTTT; CDR3 protein: CASSLGGGDSFTDTQYF
V gene: TRBV6-5; J gene: TRBJ2-1; D gene: .; clone size: .; CDR3 DNA: TGTGCCGCCCTCTCCTACAATGAGCAGTTCTTC; CDR3 protein: CAALSYNEQFF
V gene: TRBV9; J gene: TRBJ2-2; D gene: TRBD2; clone size: .; CDR3 DNA: TGTGCCAGCAGCGTAGACGACGGGAGGTTACCCACCGGGGAGCTGTTTTTT; CDR3 protein: CASSVDDGRLPTGELFF
V gene: TRBV29-1; J gene: TRBJ2-7; D gene: TRBD2; clone size: .; CDR3 DNA: TGCAGCGTTATGCAGAGACTAGCGGGAGTAAGAGAGCAGTACTTC; CDR3 protein: CSVMQRLAGVREQYF
V gene: TRBV2; J gene: TRBJ2-7; D gene: TRBD1; clone size: .; CDR3 DNA: TGTGCCAGCAAACAGGGGCGGGTCGAGCAGTACTTC; CDR3 protein: CASKQGRVEQYF
V gene: TRBV18; J gene: TRBJ1-4; D gene: TRBD1; clone size: .; CDR3 DNA: TGTGCCAGCTCACCACCGGACAGGGTAACTAATGAAAAACTGTTTTTT; CDR3 protein: CASSPPDRVTNEKLFF
V gene: TRBV9; J gene: TRBJ2-1; D gene: TRBD2; clone size: once; CDR3 DNA: TGTGCCAGCAGCCCGAGTAGCGGGAGAAGCTATGAGCAGTTCTTC; CDR3 protein: CASSPSSGRSYEQFF
V gene: TRBV15; J gene: TRBJ1-5; D gene: TRBD1; clone size: .; CDR3 DNA: TGTGCCACCAGCAGGGGAACAGGGGGAGAACAGCCCCAGCATTTT; CDR3 protein: CATSRGTGGEQPQHF
V gene: TRBV27; J gene: TRBJ1-1; D gene: TRBD1; clone size: .; CDR3 DNA: TGTGCCAGCAGCTTTAACTCGGGACAGGCTAACACTGAAGCTTTCTTT; CDR3 protein: CASSFNSGQANTEAFF
V gene: TRBV9; J gene: TRBJ1-4; D gene: TRBD1; clone size: .; CDR3 DNA: TGTGCCAGCAGCCCGACGACAGGAGGGGGCACTAATGAAAAACTGTTTTTT; CDR3 protein: CASSPTTGGGTNEKLFF
V gene: TRBV15; J gene: TRBJ1-5; D gene: TRBD1; clone size: .; CDR3 DNA: TGTGCCACCAGCGTTGGGGACAGGGTATTCGGGTACGGCAATCAGCCCCAGCATTTT; CDR3 protein: CATSVGDRVFGYGNQPQHF
V gene: TRBV30; J gene: TRBJ2-7; D gene: .; clone size: .; CDR3 DNA: TGTGCCTGGAAGTACACCGGGACCTCTCCTAAGCAGTACTTC; CDR3 protein: CAWKYTGTSPKQYF
V gene: TRBV11-2; J gene: TRBJ2-5; D gene: .; clone size: .; CDR3 DNA: TGTGCCAGCAGCTCAAGACAGATCCAAGAGACCCAGTACTTC; CDR3 protein: CASSSRQIQETQYF
V gene: TRBV29-1; J gene: TRBJ2-7; D gene: TRBD1; clone size: .; CDR3 DNA: TGCAGCGTTGATGACAGGGTTGTCTACGAGCAGTACTTC; CDR3 protein: CSVDDRVVYEQYF
V gene: TRBV7-8; J gene: TRBJ2-7; D gene: .; clone size: .; CDR3 DNA: TGTGCCAGCAGCCCTCGGAGGGAAAACGAGCAGTACTTC; CDR3 protein: CASSPRRENEQYF
V gene: TRBV27; J gene: TRBJ2-2; D gene: .; clone size: .; CDR3 DNA: TGTGCCAGCAGTTTATACAGGGCTAACACCGGGGAGCTGTTTTTT; CDR3 protein: CASSLYRANTGELFF
V gene: TRBV5-4; J gene: TRBJ2-3; D gene: TRBD2; clone size: .; CDR3 DNA: TGTGCCAGCAGCTTACTAGCGGACACAGATACGCAGTATTTT; CDR3 protein: CASSLLADTDTQYF
V gene: TRBV7-2; J gene: TRBJ1-2; D gene: .; clone size: .; CDR3 DNA: TGTGCCAGCAGCGCAGTACAGGGATCCGGCTACACCTTC; CDR3 protein: CASSAVQGSGYTF
V gene: TRBV19; J gene: TRBJ1-5; D gene: TRBD1; clone size: .; CDR3 DNA: TGTGCCAGTGGTAGGGACAGCAGCAATCAGCCCCAGCATTTT; CDR3 protein: CASGRDSSNQPQHF
V gene: TRBV7-8; J gene: TRBJ2-7; D gene: TRBD1; clone size: .; CDR3 DNA: TGTGCCAGCAGCTTAGTTGCTCCGGGACAGGGATTCCCCCACGAGCAGTACTTC; CDR3 protein: CASSLVAPGQGFPHEQYF
V gene: TRBV12-5; J gene: TRBJ2-1; D gene: .; clone size: .; CDR3 DNA: TGTGCTAGTGGTTTGGTACGAGCGGGCGTTCGGGGTGAGCAGTTCTTC; CDR3 protein: CASGLVRAGVRGEQFF
V gene: TRBV11-2; J gene: TRBJ2-7; D gene: .; clone size: .; CDR3 DNA: TGTGCCAGCAGCTTATATCGGGGGACAACAAAACCCTACGAGCAGTACTTC; CDR3 protein: CASSLYRGTTKPYEQYF
V gene: TRBV4-1; J gene: TRBJ1-5; D gene: .; clone size: .; CDR3 DNA: TGCGCCAGCAGCCACCTCTTAGCGGGTGGGGATCAGCCCCAGCATTTT; CDR3 protein: CASSHLLAGGDQPQHF
V gene: TRBV7-2; J gene: TRBJ1-2; D gene: .; clone size: .; CDR3 DNA: TGTGCCAGCAGCTTAGAAGTCCATGGCTACACCTTC; CDR3 protein: CASSLEVHGYTF